The rows below give T cell receptor beta chains drawn from one sample of a study of beta chain features in type 1 diabetes. TCRdb's copy holds only in-frame clones and misses some; the assay was immunoSEQ multiplex PCR. The sample has 550,000 to 850,000 clones; roughly an eighth are singletons. Sequencing input: naive CD4+ T cells from blood. The receptors stem from a man aged 18 to 30 with type 1 diabetes. The CDR3 runs from the conserved cysteine through the conserved F or W. The D gene is left open where the match is weak. A row's size may be missing; if present it is once, few, many or a size class.

TGTGCCTGGAGTGTTTCAGCTAACTATGGCTACACCTTC	CAWSVSANYGYTF	TRBV30	NA	TRBJ1-2	NA
TGTGCCAGCAGCCAAGATCGTCGTAGCGGGGGTTCGGGTTTGAATGAGCAGTTCTTC	CASSQDRRSGGSGLNEQFF	TRBV14	TRBD2	TRBJ2-1	few
TGTGCCAGCAGCCCCAGCGCCGTCGGGAGACAAGAGACCCAGTACTTC	CASSPSAVGRQETQYF	TRBV11-3	NA	TRBJ2-5	few
TGCGCCAGCGAAGAAGGGGCGGGAATGGCCGGGGAGCTGTTTTTT	CASEEGAGMAGELFF	TRBV5-1	NA	TRBJ2-2	NA
TGTGCCAGCAGTTACTTCAGACCCTACAATGAGCAGTTCTTC	CASSYFRPYNEQFF	TRBV6-5	NA	TRBJ2-1	few
TGTGCCAGCAGCGGACAGGGCCTTTTTGAAAAACTGTTTTTT	CASSGQGLFEKLFF	TRBV28	TRBD1	TRBJ1-4	NA
TGTGCCAGCAGAGAGGACACTCGGCCAGATACGCAGTATTTT	CASREDTRPDTQYF	TRBV28	NA	TRBJ2-3	few
TGTGCCAGCAGTATAGGGACGGAAAATCAGCCCCAGCATTTT	CASSIGTENQPQHF	TRBV6-6	NA	TRBJ1-5	NA
TGTGCCAGCAGCCGGGACAGGTGGGATGAGCAGTTCTTC	CASSRDRWDEQFF	TRBV13	TRBD1	TRBJ2-1	NA
TGTGCCAGCAGCCAAGATGGATTCGAAGGCTACACCTTC	CASSQDGFEGYTF	TRBV14	NA	TRBJ1-2	NA
TGTGCCACCAGCAGAGATCTAGTCCCAGCGAGTGGCTACACCTTC	CATSRDLVPASGYTF	TRBV15	NA	TRBJ1-2	few
TGTGCCAGCAGTTTAAACCCGCCTTACAATGAGCAGTTCTTC	CASSLNPPYNEQFF	TRBV28	NA	TRBJ2-1	NA
TGTGCCAGCAGTGAATCGAGAGAGACCCAGTACTTC	CASSESRETQYF	TRBV2	NA	TRBJ2-5	NA
TGCGCCAGCAGCTCAACACAGGGGGCGACTATCTATGGCTACACCTTC	CASSSTQGATIYGYTF	TRBV5-1	TRBD1	TRBJ1-2	few
TGTGCCAGCAGTTACCGGCAGGGGTCAGGCACCGGGGAGCTGTTTTTT	CASSYRQGSGTGELFF	TRBV6-6	NA	TRBJ2-2	NA
TGTGCCTGGGGGGGTGGCTACAATGAGCAGTTCTTC	CAWGGGYNEQFF	TRBV30	NA	TRBJ2-1	NA
TGTGCCATCAGACAGCAAGAGACCCAGTACTTC	CAIRQQETQYF	TRBV10-3	NA	TRBJ2-5	few
TGTGCCAGCAGTCGCGCCGCGGGCAATGAGCAGTTCTTC	CASSRAAGNEQFF	TRBV7-9	NA	TRBJ2-1	few
TGTGCCTCTCGGGAGGCCCCTAATTCACCCCTCCACTTT	CASREAPNSPLHF	TRBV30	NA	TRBJ1-6	NA
TGTGCCTGGAGTATGAATTTTGGTCAGCCAGGCCACGAGCAGTACTTC	CAWSMNFGQPGHEQYF	TRBV30	NA	TRBJ2-7	few
TGTGCCAGCAGCTTGGATCCAGACACTGAAGCTTTCTTT	CASSLDPDTEAFF	TRBV5-4	NA	TRBJ1-1	few
TGTGCCTGGAGTGTTTCGTCCTGGGCCCCTTACTATGGCTACACCTTC	CAWSVSSWAPYYGYTF	TRBV30	NA	TRBJ1-2	few
TGTGCCAGCAGCCCCGGCGGGTTGCGTACAGATACGCAGTATTTT	CASSPGGLRTDTQYF	TRBV7-2	NA	TRBJ2-3	NA
TGTGCCAGCAGCTCGGGGACCGCCGGGGAGACCCAGTACTTC	CASSSGTAGETQYF	TRBV7-6	NA	TRBJ2-5	NA
TGTGCCAGCAGTGATCAGGGGGAGGAGTATGGCTACACCTTC	CASSDQGEEYGYTF	TRBV2	TRBD1	TRBJ1-2	few
TGCAGCGTTGAAAGGGGACAGGGTTACGAGCAGTACTTC	CSVERGQGYEQYF	TRBV29-1	TRBD1	TRBJ2-7	NA
TGCGCCAGCAGCCAAGATATAGCACGCCTAATCTACGAGCAGTACTTC	CASSQDIARLIYEQYF	TRBV4-1	NA	TRBJ2-7	NA
TGTGCCAGCAGCGTAGGCGGACAGGGGGAGACCCAGTACTTC	CASSVGGQGETQYF	TRBV9	TRBD1	TRBJ2-5	NA
TGTGCCAGTAGCCCGACAGGGAGCTCCTACGAGCAGTACTTC	CASSPTGSSYEQYF	TRBV19	TRBD1	TRBJ2-7	NA
TGCGCCAGCAGTGAGCCTTGGACAGGGGGCACTGAAGCTTTCTTT	CASSEPWTGGTEAFF	TRBV10-2	TRBD1	TRBJ1-1	NA
TGCGCCAGCAGCCTCAGCGGGGGCGCGGAGTATGGCTACACCTTC	CASSLSGGAEYGYTF	TRBV5-1	NA	TRBJ1-2	NA
TGTGCCAGCAATCGAGGGGGCAGGGCTATTCAGTACTTC	CASNRGGRAIQYF	TRBV2	TRBD1	TRBJ2-4	NA
TGCAGCGTTGAAGATCCTCAGGCAGGGACCTCCTATGGCTACACCTTC	CSVEDPQAGTSYGYTF	TRBV29-1	NA	TRBJ1-2	few
TGTGCCATCAGGGGGACAGGGGCCTACGAGCAGTACTTC	CAIRGTGAYEQYF	TRBV10-3	TRBD1	TRBJ2-7	NA
TGCGCCAGCAGCACGGGACAGCTTAATCAGCCCCAGCATTTT	CASSTGQLNQPQHF	TRBV5-1	TRBD1	TRBJ1-5	few
TGTGCCTGGAGTCTCCTGACCCAGAGCTCCTACAATGAGCAGTTCTTC	CAWSLLTQSSYNEQFF	TRBV30	NA	TRBJ2-1	NA
TGTGCCAGCAGCCCGGGGCGGGGCCCGAACACTGAAGCTTTCTTT	CASSPGRGPNTEAFF	TRBV4-2	NA	TRBJ1-1	NA
TGTGCCAGCAGCCCGCAGGGGACCTACGAGCAGTACTTC	CASSPQGTYEQYF	TRBV5-4	NA	TRBJ2-7	NA
TGTGCCAGCAGCCAGACGGCGGGAACGATAGAGACCCAGTACTTC	CASSQTAGTIETQYF	TRBV14	NA	TRBJ2-5	NA
TGTGCCAGCAGTCACAGGGAAACCGGGGAGCTGTTTTTT	CASSHRETGELFF	TRBV7-9	NA	TRBJ2-2	many
TGTGCCAGCAGTGGGGGACAGCTCATGAACACTGAAGCTTTCTTT	CASSGGQLMNTEAFF	TRBV6-1	TRBD1	TRBJ1-1	NA
TGTGCCAGCAGTTACGCCCCCATAGCTAACTATGGCTACACCTTC	CASSYAPIANYGYTF	TRBV6-5	NA	TRBJ1-2	few
TGTGCCAGCAGCTCGAGGGGTTTCACTGAAGCTTTCTTT	CASSSRGFTEAFF	TRBV7-3	NA	TRBJ1-1	few
TGTGCCAGCAGTTTACAGGGACTCAGCGATTCACCCCTCCACTTT	CASSLQGLSDSPLHF	TRBV9	NA	TRBJ1-6	NA
TGTGCCAGCAGCTCGACAGGAACTGGGGCCAACGTCCTGACTTTC	CASSSTGTGANVLTF	TRBV7-9	NA	TRBJ2-6	NA
TGTGCCAGTAGCGACAGCTACAATCAGCCCCAGCATTTT	CASSDSYNQPQHF	TRBV19	NA	TRBJ1-5	few
TGTGCCAGCAGTGAAAGGGCAGTTTTTTTCTACGAGCAGTACTTC	CASSERAVFFYEQYF	TRBV6-1	NA	TRBJ2-7	few
TGTGCCTGGAGAAAAGGAGGGGTGAACACTGAAGCTTTCTTT	CAWRKGGVNTEAFF	TRBV30	NA	TRBJ1-1	NA
TGTGCCATCAGTGAGTGGGGACAGGGCTCACCCCTCCACTTT	CAISEWGQGSPLHF	TRBV10-3	TRBD1	TRBJ1-6	few
TGTGCCTGGATCCCTCTGGACAGCGCTAACTATGGCTACACCTTC	CAWIPLDSANYGYTF	TRBV30	NA	TRBJ1-2	few
TGTGCCAGCAGCTTAGTACAGGGGAGCACTGAAGCTTTCTTT	CASSLVQGSTEAFF	TRBV11-3	TRBD1	TRBJ1-1	few
TGTGCCAGCATCGCCGACGGGAGATCTGAAGCTTTCTTT	CASIADGRSEAFF	TRBV6-1	NA	TRBJ1-1	few
TGTGCCAGCAGCCGTAATCTCGGGGGACTCAACACTGAAGCTTTCTTT	CASSRNLGGLNTEAFF	TRBV7-8	NA	TRBJ1-1	NA
TGTGCCAGTAGTACAAAACAGGGAAGAGCAGATACGCAGTATTTT	CASSTKQGRADTQYF	TRBV19	NA	TRBJ2-3	few
TGTGCCAGTAGTGGAGGCTCCACTGAAGCTTTCTTT	CASSGGSTEAFF	TRBV19	NA	TRBJ1-1	few
TGTGCCAGCAGCCTAGTGACAGTTTATAATTCACCCCTCCACTTT	CASSLVTVYNSPLHF	TRBV7-9	NA	TRBJ1-6	few
TGTGCCAGCAGTTACACTAACTATGGCTACACCTTC	CASSYTNYGYTF	TRBV6-5	NA	TRBJ1-2	few
TGTGCCAGCAGGCTCGACAAGACCTCTAACTATGGCTACACCTTC	CASRLDKTSNYGYTF	TRBV2	NA	TRBJ1-2	NA
TGCAGCGTTGAAGAGACCCCAAACACTGAAGCTTTCTTT	CSVEETPNTEAFF	TRBV29-1	NA	TRBJ1-1	few